A single TCR beta chain is shown here with its context. A much larger clone differs from this one at a single base, so this may be a read error. Library construction for TCR beta used iRepertoire HTBI primers and Arm-PCR of CDR3 regions. TCRdb re-derived calls from the multiplex PCR reads in MiXCR, one entry per CDR3 protein. Counted here are 550,000 to 600,000 distinct CDR3 sequences, around 16% occurring once; the ten biggest clones make up about 11%. The CDR3 has 15 amino acids. The V gene's germline CDR1 is SEHNR and CDR2 FQNEAQ (reference sequence). This sample is part of a study of regulatory T cells in long-lasting Graves disease. The sample's time point: newly diagnosed GD, antithyroid drugs for less than 3 months. PBMCs provided the RNA from which the TCR library was made. The same sample was also studied in work on T cells in Graves' hyperthyroidism and ophthalmopathy.

This receptor was identified in a man younger than 30 with Graves disease. The chain couples TRBV7-9 to TRBJ1-1; no clear D gene. Sequences were derived from peripheral blood mononuclear cells (PBMCs), sampled at new diagnosis, from a patient treated with antithyroid drugs. CDR3 in amino acids: CAGSFRRHLNTEAFF. For the CDR3, the DNA is TGTGCCGGCAGCTTCCGACGGCATCTGAACACTGAAGCTTTCTTT.